The T cell receptor beta chain described here comes from a study of cytomegalovirus exposure and HLA in healthy donors. Study-wide findings and caveats: As a later analysis revealed, the rate of TCR association differed by HLA locus, with DRB1 most and HLA-C fewest. Later analysis revealed greater clonal expansion in HLA-associated TCR beta chains than in equally common others.

Vbeta (60) and Jbeta (13) primers were used in the PCR. Sequencing used immunoSEQ multiplex PCR; TCRdb keeps in-frame clones, though not all of them. The data show 150,000 to 180,000 clones, with more than 70% seen just once and around 5.2% held by the top ten. For this clone: The target antigen is unknown.

Germline-derived CDR1 and CDR2 are SQVTM and ANQGSEA. J gave up 5 bases and V 7 bases, and 2 bases lay outside the gene matches. The CDR3 has 12 residues. The sequenced sample consisted of PBMCs. The rearrangement joins TRBV29-1 to TRBJ2-1; 10 nucleotides match TRBD2. The receptor comes from a woman aged 35 to 49 in good health and CMV-seropositive. CDR3 nucleotides: TGCAGCGGCGGGACTAGCGACAATGAGCAGTTCTTC. Translated: CSGGTSDNEQFF.